These 11 T cell receptor beta chains were all obtained from the same sample, sequenced in a study of T cells after yellow fever vaccination. Via MiXCR, TCRdb re-called the 5' RACE reads, giving one row per CDR3 protein. The data contain a few hundred thousand distinct CDR3 sequences, 11% of them singletons. This sample comprised PBMCs, obtained on the day of the first yellow fever vaccination. The receptors were sampled from a man aged 18 to 29 who received the YFV17D yellow fever vaccine.

This clonotype has ten or more counts. The V and J genes are TRBV20-1 and TRBJ2-1, with TRBD1 identical over 10 bases. The CDR3 is made up of 14 amino acids. After removal of 6 bases from V and 5 bases from J, the junction contained 7 bases not matched to a gene. In germline, CDR1 is DFQATT, CDR2 SNEGSKA (reference sequence). The CDR3 nucleotides are TGCAGTGCGTCGGGACAGGGGAAAAACAATGAGCAGTTCTTC. Its translation is CSASGQGKNNEQFF.

This clonotype was seen a few times. The rearrangement uses TRBV19 and TRBJ2-1; 7 bases are a match to TRBD1. Per the germline V gene, CDR1 is LNHDA and CDR2 is SQIVND (reference sequence). This CDR3 region has 14 residues. With V trimmed by 5 bases and J by 10 bases, 11 bases remained unmatched. In nucleotides, the CDR3 is TGTGCCAGTAGTTACAGACAGGGCCAGGAGGAGCAGTTCTTC. Its translation: CASSYRQGQEEQFF.

V gene TRBV5-1 combines with J gene TRBJ2-5, with 10 bases aligning to TRBD1. The CDR3 has 14 amino acids. Germline assignment: CDR1 SGHRS and CDR2 YFSETQ. The ends lost 3 bases at V and 3 bases at J; junction bases unmatched: 2. The CDR3 here is CASSWTGGEETQYF. In DNA, the CDR3 is TGCGCCAGCAGCTGGACAGGGGGGGAAGAGACCCAGTACTTC.

This clonotype was observed a few times. The chain employs TRBV6-2 or TRBV6-3 and TRBJ1-1, with D hard to call. Between the trimmed V and J ends, which lost 5 bases and 4 bases, there was a span of 14 bases. The CDR3 contains 14 residues. Germline V gives CDR1 MNHEY, CDR2 SVGEGT. This CDR3 reads CASSLPRTATEAFF. CDR3 sequence (DNA): TGTGCCAGCAGTCTCCCGAGGACGGCCACTGAAGCTTTCTTT.

The V gene is TRBV5-1, the J gene TRBJ1-2; TRBD1 might be the D (6 bases). This CDR3 is 15 amino acids long. Germline CDR1 SGHRS, CDR2 YFSETQ. V was trimmed by 4 bases and J by 2 bases, leaving 15 bases between them. The chain's CDR3 is CASSQTTTGNYGYTF. Written as DNA, the CDR3 is TGCGCCAGCAGCCAAACCACTACAGGGAACTATGGCTACACCTTC.

The chain links TRBV5-4 to TRBJ2-1; TRBD1 aligns across 8 bases. V was pared by 4 bases and J by 6 bases, with 3 bases of the junction left unmatched. Germline V gene lookup returns CDR1 SGHNT and CDR2 YYREEE (reference sequence). The CDR3 runs 13 residues. CDR3 nucleotides: TGTGCCAGCAGCCGGACAGGGTCCAATGAGCAGTTCTTC. Translating it yields CASSRTGSNEQFF.

The chain employs TRBV19 and TRBJ2-2, with TRBD2 identical over 11 bases. The CDR3 spans 15 residues. After removal of 6 bases from V and 0 bases from J, the junction contained 0 bases not matched to a gene. Looked up from germline, CDR1 is LNHDA and CDR2 is SQIVND (reference sequence). DNA of the CDR3: TGTGCCAGTAGGGGACTAGCGGCGAACACCGGGGAGCTGTTTTTT. This gives the protein CASRGLAANTGELFF. The complete variable domain, with remaining parts taken from reference TRBV19 and TRBJ2-2, reads DGGITQSPKYLFRKEGQNVTLSCEQNLNHDAMYWYRQDPGQGLRLIYYSQIVNDFQKGDIAEGYSVSREKKESFPLTVTSAQKNPTAFYLCASRGLAANTGELFFGEGSRLTVL.

The DNA for the CDR3 is TGTGCCAGCAGCCACCAACAGGGACGTGAGACCCAGTACTTC. Translating gives CASSHQQGRETQYF. This chain joins TRBV7-2 and TRBJ2-5, with a possible D match to TRBD1 (6 bases). Trimming stripped 5 bases from V and 5 bases from J, with 15 bases between. There are 14 residues in the CDR3. Germline values: CDR1 SGHTA, CDR2 FQGNSA.

The chain joins TRBV7-2 to TRBJ2-1; TRBD1 aligns across 9 bases. Germline V CDR1 and CDR2: SGHTA, FQGNSA. The CDR3 consists of 15 residues. After removal of 5 bases from V and 1 base from J, the junction contained 3 bases not matched to a gene. The CDR3 here is CASSPDRGSYNEQFF. The CDR3 DNA is TGTGCCAGCAGCCCCGACAGGGGGTCCTACAATGAGCAGTTCTTC.

V is TRBV7-3 and J is TRBJ2-3; D uncertain. CDR1 SGHTA and CDR2 FQGTGA come from the germline V gene. The CDR3 loop spans 13 amino acids. Trimming removed 8 bases at V and 2 bases at J, with 11 bases between. CDR3 amino acids: CASSPSTTDTQYF. In nucleotides, the CDR3 is TGTGCCAGCTCACCATCAACCACAGATACGCAGTATTTT.

This clonotype has more than one count but fewer than ten. The chain employs TRBV14 and TRBJ2-5; 10 bases line up with TRBD2. The CDR3 runs 19 residues. The V segment lost 0 bases and the J segment 4 bases; nucleotides outside the gene matches: 14. Per the germline V gene, CDR1 is SGHDN and CDR2 is FVKESK. CDR3 sequence reads: CASSQDLVASGGQTETQYF. CDR3 DNA: TGTGCCAGCAGCCAAGATTTAGTAGCTAGCGGGGGCCAGACAGAGACCCAGTACTTC.